This is a list of T cell receptor beta chains from one sample in a study of blood T cell repertoires in COVID-19. Method: immunoSEQ multiplex PCR; TCRdb's copy keeps in-frame clones and lacks some. Seen here are around 260,000 clones, more than 90% observed once, and the top ten hold 2% to 3%. Material: peripheral blood. The receptors derive from a person aged 18 to 30 with COVID-19, enrolled during active disease. Both conserved end residues are part of each CDR3. Each record gives: D gene, clone size, J gene, V gene, CDR3 DNA, CDR3 protein. D genes are given only for firm matches. Clone size is shown for a subset of rows, as once, few, many or a class of expanded clone.

. . TRBJ2-1 TRBV10-3 TGTGCCATCACTCAAGACTTGTACAATGAGCAGTTCTTC CAITQDLYNEQFF
. . TRBJ1-5 TRBV7-8 TGTGCCAGCAGCTTAGAGGGGGGGCAGCCCCAGCATTTT CASSLEGGQPQHF
TRBD2 . TRBJ2-3 TRBV4-1 TGCGCCAGCAGCCAAGGTTTGTCTAGCGGGAGTGCAGATACGCAGTATTTT CASSQGLSSGSADTQYF
. once TRBJ1-2 TRBV19 TGTGCCAGTAGTATTACAGGGTACACTAACTATGGCTACACCTTC CASSITGYTNYGYTF
. few TRBJ1-5 TRBV2 TGTGCCAGCGAATTGGGGGGGAATCAGCCCCAGCATTTT CASELGGNQPQHF
. . TRBJ1-2 TRBV29-1 TGCAGCGTTGAAATAGGGAGTCCTAACTATGGCTACACCTTC CSVEIGSPNYGYTF
. . TRBJ1-2 TRBV28 TGTGCCAGCAGCCCTCGGGACACAGACTATGGCTACACCTTC CASSPRDTDYGYTF
TRBD1 . TRBJ2-1 TRBV5-1 TGCGCCAGCAGTACAGACAGGGCTAGCTCCTACAATGAGCAGTTCTTC CASSTDRASSYNEQFF
TRBD1 . TRBJ2-5 TRBV7-8 TGTGCCAGCAGCTTTAGGTCGGGACAGCCTCAAGAGACCCAGTACTTC CASSFRSGQPQETQYF
. . TRBJ2-3 TRBV6-1 TGTGCCAGCAGTGAAGTGGCCAGCGCAGATACGCAGTATTTT CASSEVASADTQYF
. . TRBJ1-2 TRBV29-1 TGCAGCGTTCGTTCTCGGGACACCCATAGGGGCTTTAGTGGCTACACCTTC CSVRSRDTHRGFSGYTF
TRBD1 . TRBJ1-2 TRBV13 TGTGCCAGCAGCCCTACAGGGGACGGCTACACCTTC CASSPTGDGYTF
TRBD2 . TRBJ2-7 TRBV4-1 TGCGCCAGCAGCCCCCTAGCGGGAAGATCCCCTTACGAGCAGTACTTC CASSPLAGRSPYEQYF
TRBD1 . TRBJ1-2 TRBV15 TGTGCCACCAGCAGCAGCCCCACAGGGGGCCGTGGATATGGCTACACCTTC CATSSSPTGGRGYGYTF
TRBD1 . TRBJ2-5 TRBV14 TGTGCCAGCAACCTACAGGGGGAAGAGACCCAGTACTTC CASNLQGEETQYF
. few TRBJ1-1 TRBV3-1/TRBV3-2 TGTGCCAGCAGCCAAGCCCCAGGACAGAACACTGAAGCTTTCTTT CASSQAPGQNTEAFF
. . TRBJ2-7 TRBV6-2/TRBV6-3 TGTGCCAGCAGCCAGACTCCCTACGAGCAGTACTTC CASSQTPYEQYF
. . TRBJ2-5 TRBV20-1 TGCAGTGCTAGTGGATGGGGGGGGGCGCGGTACCAAGAGACCCAGTACTTC CSASGWGGARYQETQYF
. . TRBJ2-7 TRBV24-1 TGTGCCACCTCCCGCGGTGGGTCCTACGAGCAGTACTTC CATSRGGSYEQYF
. . TRBJ2-4 TRBV27 TGTGCCAGCAGTTTTTTCCCGCCCGCCCTTGGCCCGTTGAACATTCAGTACTTC CASSFFPPALGPLNIQYF
. . TRBJ1-2 TRBV6-1 TGTGCCAGCAGTGTCGATCTTCAGGGGAGTTTCTGGAGTGGCTACACCTTC CASSVDLQGSFWSGYTF
. . TRBJ2-7 TRBV7-2 TGTGCCAGCGAGGGAAACTACGAGCAGTACTTC CASEGNYEQYF
. . TRBJ1-1 TRBV5-1 TGCGCCAGCAGCCCAATCGGGAGGACTGAAGCTTTCTTT CASSPIGRTEAFF
TRBD1 . TRBJ1-1 TRBV24-1 TGTGCCACCAGTGAGTCCACCGGGACAGGGGACACTGAAGCTTTCTTT CATSESTGTGDTEAFF
TRBD1 few TRBJ1-2 TRBV3-1/TRBV3-2 TGTGCCAGCAGCGAGACAGGGGCTGGCTACACCTTC CASSETGAGYTF
TRBD2 . TRBJ2-2 TRBV5-6 TGTGCCAGCAGGTTCGGGCTAGCGGGAAGTGGGGAGCTGTTTTTT CASRFGLAGSGELFF
TRBD1 . TRBJ2-7 TRBV11-1 TGTGCCAGCAGCCCGGACAGGGAAAAGCAGTACTTC CASSPDREKQYF